Shown below are 26 T cell receptor beta chains from a single sample sequenced in a study of OX40 agonist ivuxolimab in advanced cancers. Data came from immunoSEQ multiplex PCR; TCRdb stores just in-frame clones and leaves some out. The table has some 91,000 clones, 70% to 90% seen once. The starting material was CD4+ or CD8+ T cells sorted from blood, obtained in a trial of the OX40 agonist ivuxolimab. These receptors were taken from an adult with an advanced solid tumor such as melanoma, head and neck, liver or kidney cancer.

The gene calls are TRBV7-3 and TRBJ2-7, with 10 nucleotides matching TRBD1. Trimming removed 2 bases from V and 4 bases from J; junction bases left unmatched: 2. CDR1 and CDR2 from the germline V gene are SGHTA and FQGTGA. The CDR3 consists of 14 residues. This chain's CDR3 is CASSLGTGEYEQYV. Written as DNA, the CDR3 is TGTGCCAGCAGCTTAGGGACAGGGGAATACGAGCAGTACGTC.

The chain carries TRBV5-6 and TRBJ1-3, with D unclear. The CDR3 length is 15 residues. With 1 base removed from V and 4 bases from J, the gap between germline ends came to 12 bases. Germline assignment: CDR1 SGHDT and CDR2 YYEEEE. In DNA, the CDR3 is TGTGCCAGCAGCTTGCAGGCCTCCCTGGGAAACACCATATATTTT. Protein: CASSLQASLGNTIYF.

The gene calls are TRBV28 and TRBJ2-5; TRBD2 matches at 7 bases. The junction had 20 bases not matched to a gene; V was cut back by 5 bases and J by 5 bases. This CDR3 is built from 18 residues. Germline V lookup: CDR1 MDHEN, CDR2 SYDVKM. The CDR3 DNA reads TGTGCCAGCAGTACCCGACATTGGGATAGAGGGAGGGGTGAGACCCAGTACTTC. Its translation is CASSTRHWDRGRGETQYF.

V and J are TRBV6-5 and TRBJ1-1; perhaps TRBD1 as D (6 bases). V lost 7 bases, J lost 3 bases, and 15 bases lay in between. Per the germline V gene, CDR1 is MNHEY and CDR2 is SVGAGI. This CDR3 spans 14 amino acids. As DNA, the CDR3 is TGTGCCAGCACCGCAGGGGCACGGGACACTGAAGCTTTCTTT. Translating it yields CASTAGARDTEAFF.

This chain connects TRBV19 to TRBJ1-1; the match to TRBD1 covers 8 bases. The germline CDR1 and CDR2 sequences are LNHDA and SQIVND (reference sequence). The J segment lost 5 bases and the V segment lost 6 bases, leaving 11 bases of the junction unmatched. This CDR3 region has 15 residues. The CDR3 bases are TGTGCCAGTAGGGAATTACAGGGGGATTGGACTGAAGCTTTCTTT. Its translation is CASRELQGDWTEAFF. Full variable domain (remainder filled in from reference TRBV19 and TRBJ1-1): DGGITQSPKYLFRKEGQNVTLSCEQNLNHDAMYWYRQDPGQGLRLIYYSQIVNDFQKGDIAEGYSVSREKKESFPLTVTSAQKNPTAFYLCASRELQGDWTEAFFGQGTRLTVV.

V is TRBV13 and J is TRBJ1-2, with no clear D. The CDR3 runs 13 residues. V shed 3 bases and J shed 1 base, with 6 bases lying between them. CDR1 is PRHDT and CDR2 is FYEKMQ in the germline V gene (reference sequence). CDR3 DNA sequence: TGTGCCAGCAGCTTTACAAATAACTATGGCTACACCTTC. It is translated as CASSFTNNYGYTF.

The genes are TRBV11-2 and TRBJ1-1, with D hard to call. CDR1 and CDR2 from the germline V gene are SGHAT and FQNNGV. This CDR3 has 13 residues. V dropped 0 bases and J dropped 1 base, with 3 bases sitting between them. The CDR3 sequence is CASSLDRNTEAFF. CDR3 DNA sequence: TGTGCCAGCAGCTTAGATCGGAACACTGAAGCTTTCTTT.

The rearrangement uses TRBV28 and TRBJ1-2; tentative D call: TRBD1 (5 bases). V gave up 3 bases and J gave up 7 bases, with 12 bases separating them. CDR1 MDHEN and CDR2 SYDVKM come from the germline V gene. The CDR3 loop spans 13 amino acids. The CDR3 loop is CASSFGRDLGYTF. DNA for the CDR3: TGTGCCAGCAGTTTTGGTCGGGACCTTGGCTACACCTTC.

CDR3 bases: TGTGCCAGTAGTAGGGGACAGACTAACTATGGCTACACCTTC. Translation gives CASSRGQTNYGYTF. The chain is built from TRBV19 and TRBJ1-2; TRBD1 aligns across 7 bases. The length of the CDR3 is 14 residues. Germline CDR1 and CDR2: LNHDA and SQIVND (reference sequence). After removal of 4 bases from V and 0 bases from J, the junction contained 2 bases not matched to a gene.

The chain links TRBV9 to TRBJ2-2; D is perhaps TRBD2 (6 bases). The CDR3 covers 14 residues. V was clipped by 3 bases and J by 4 bases, with 10 bases between them. Per germline, CDR1 SGDLS and CDR2 YYNGEE. CDR3 protein: CASSASVGTGELFF. Here the CDR3 DNA reads TGTGCCAGCAGCGCTAGCGTTGGCACCGGGGAGCTGTTTTTT.

The rearrangement uses TRBV10-3 and TRBJ1-2, with D unclear. The length of the CDR3 is 14 residues. The V end was cut by 0 bases, the J end by 2 bases, with 7 bases between. Looked up from germline, CDR1 is ENHRY and CDR2 is SYGVKD. This CDR3 is CAISESAENYGYTF. The CDR3, as DNA: TGTGCCATCAGTGAGTCCGCAGAAAACTATGGCTACACCTTC.

This chain connects TRBV19 to TRBJ2-4; 8 nucleotides line up with TRBD2. The CDR3 is 14 residues long. Germline values: CDR1 LNHDA, CDR2 SQIVND (reference sequence). The V segment lost 1 base and the J segment 5 bases; nucleotides outside the gene matches: 1. The CDR3: CASSIATSENIQYF. CDR3 sequence (DNA): TGTGCCAGTAGTATAGCGACTAGCGAAAACATTCAGTACTTC.

The J gene is TRBJ1-6, the V gene TRBV30; unclear D gene. V was cut by 7 bases and J by 5 bases, with 12 bases left in between. Looked up from germline, CDR1 is GTSNPN and CDR2 is SVGIG (reference sequence). The CDR3 extends over 13 amino acids. CDR3 DNA: TGTGCCTCCTCGGAGGCAGATAATTCACCCCTCCACTTT. Its translation is CASSEADNSPLHF.

The V gene is TRBV6-1, the J gene TRBJ1-2; 8 bases align to TRBD1. CDR1 is MNHNS, CDR2 SASEGT, per germline. V shed 10 bases and J 8 bases; nucleotides not matched to a gene: 12. The CDR3 runs to 13 residues. The CDR3 reads CATRWGTGSGYTF. The CDR3 DNA reads TGTGCCACCCGTTGGGGGACAGGATCCGGCTACACCTTC.

This rearrangement joins TRBV19 to TRBJ2-1, with 7 positions matching TRBD1. This CDR3 comprises 14 residues. Germline-derived CDR1 and CDR2 are LNHDA and SQIVND (reference sequence). J gave up 1 base and V 7 bases, and 4 bases lay outside the gene matches. CDR3 in amino acids: CASNPGQSYNEQFF. The DNA for the CDR3 is TGTGCCAGTAATCCGGGACAGTCCTACAATGAGCAGTTCTTC.

This clone has only one observation. This chain links TRBV5-1 with TRBJ1-1, with D possibly matching TRBD1 (6 bases). CDR1 is SGHRS and CDR2 is YFSETQ in the germline V gene. The CDR3 spans 14 residues. V lost 0 bases, J lost 5 bases, and 11 bases lay in between. This CDR3 reads CASSLAGRGTEAFF. The CDR3 region has the DNA TGCGCCAGCAGCTTGGCGGGCAGGGGTACTGAAGCTTTCTTT.

This chain joins TRBV19 and TRBJ2-3, with 9 bases matching TRBD2. V gave up 5 bases and J gave up 6 bases; unmatched junction bases: 9. This CDR3 is built from 15 residues. Germline loops: CDR1 LNHDA, CDR2 SQIVND (reference sequence). The CDR3 is CASSPYRTSDDTQYF. The CDR3 coding sequence is TGTGCCAGTAGTCCCTATAGGACTAGCGACGATACGCAGTATTTT.

V and J are TRBV5-1 and TRBJ1-4; tentative D call: TRBD1 (6 bases). V dropped 2 bases and J dropped 5 bases, with 10 bases sitting between them. Looked up from germline, CDR1 is SGHRS and CDR2 is YFSETQ. The CDR3 totals 14 residues. In DNA form, the CDR3 reads TGCGCCAGCAGCTTCTCCCAGGGGAATGAAAAACTGTTTTTT. Amino acids: CASSFSQGNEKLFF.

V is TRBV25-1 and J is TRBJ2-7; 8 positions match TRBD1. CDR1 and CDR2 from the germline V gene are MGHDK and SYGVNS. This CDR3 region has 15 residues. Germline trimming cut 1 base from V and 4 bases from J; bases unmatched to any gene: 6. The CDR3 region is CASSEFTGGTYEQYF. The DNA of the CDR3 is TGTGCCAGCAGTGAATTCACAGGGGGAACATACGAGCAGTACTTC.

The chain has TRBV19 and TRBJ2-2; D may be TRBD1 (6 bases). V was cut by 6 bases and J by 7 bases, with 15 bases left in between. The CDR3 extends over 14 amino acids. Germline-derived CDR1 and CDR2 are LNHDA and SQIVND (reference sequence). This chain's CDR3 is CASRTNRVDGELFF. The CDR3, as DNA: TGTGCCAGTAGAACTAACAGGGTTGACGGGGAGCTGTTTTTT.

The rearrangement uses TRBV2 and TRBJ2-3; 7 nucleotides line up with TRBD2. The V segment lost 4 bases and the J segment 0 bases; nucleotides outside the gene matches: 1. Germline V gene lookup returns CDR1 SNHLY and CDR2 FYNNEI. This CDR3 is built from 14 residues. This CDR3 reads CASSVSGSTDTQYF. CDR3 DNA sequence: TGTGCCAGCAGTGTTAGCGGGAGCACAGATACGCAGTATTTT.

The CDR3 DNA reads as TGTGCCAGCAGCTTCCCTAGCGGGAGGGCCGCGGTGGAGACCCAGTACTTC. This sequence encodes CASSFPSGRAAVETQYF. The V call is TRBV5-4, the J call TRBJ2-5, with 12 bases lining up with TRBD2. This CDR3 has 17 residues. V lost 2 bases and J lost 5; bases outside the gene matches: 10. Per the germline V gene, CDR1 is SGHNT and CDR2 is YYREEE (reference sequence).

The J gene is TRBJ2-1, the V gene TRBV18; D not resolved. V dropped 4 bases and J dropped 5 bases, with 15 bases sitting between them. The CDR3 extends over 15 amino acids. CDR1 is KGHSH, CDR2 LQKENI, per germline. DNA for the CDR3: TGTGCCAGCTCACAGGGCGCGGACGTCCACAATGAGCAGTTCTTC. This translates into CASSQGADVHNEQFF.

Only one count was recorded for this clone. The V call is TRBV28, the J call TRBJ2-7; a weak D match, TRBD2 (6 bases). V was clipped by 6 bases and J by 12 bases, with 18 bases between them. CDR3 length equals 12 residues. Germline V gene data show CDR1 as MDHEN and CDR2 as SYDVKM. DNA for the CDR3: TGTGCCAGCAGCAAAACGTCGGGACTGTGGTACTTC. Translation: CASSKTSGLWYF.

The chain recombines TRBV6-1 with TRBJ2-7; the match to TRBD2 covers 8 bases. Trimming removed 6 bases from V and 7 bases from J; junction bases left unmatched: 14. CDR1 and CDR2 from the germline V gene are MNHNS and SASEGT. The CDR3 is 15 amino acids. The CDR3 sequence: CASSPGLAVSGEQYF. As DNA, the CDR3 is TGTGCCAGCAGCCCAGGACTAGCCGTCTCGGGGGAGCAGTACTTC.

The V gene is TRBV29-1, the J gene TRBJ1-1, with no clear D. Per germline, CDR1 SQVTM and CDR2 ANQGSEA. This CDR3 region has 13 residues. The CDR3, as DNA: TGCAGTGCTCGAGAGCCGACGAACACTGAAGCTTTCTTT. This codes for CSAREPTNTEAFF.